The 7 T cell receptor beta chains below were found in one sample sequenced in a study of memory CD4+ T cells and cytomegalovirus serostatus. The sort gate was single viable CD3+CD4+CD8-CD45RO+ cells for memory CD4+ T cells. TCRdb's table, derived via immunoSEQ multiplex PCR, lists solely in-frame clones and lacks some. The sample includes about 50,000 clones, 82% of them seen just once. Input material: memory CD4+ T cells from blood. Every receptor here comes from an adult in good health and CMV-seronegative.

J is TRBJ2-5 and V is TRBV6-1, with a weak D call TRBD2 (6 bases). Germline V gene data show CDR1 as MNHNS and CDR2 as SASEGT. Trimming removed 4 bases from V and 5 bases from J, with 17 bases in between. The CDR3 covers 15 residues. The CDR3 DNA reads as TGTGCCAGCAGTGTTTCCGGGGGTGGCGGGGAGACCCAGTACTTC. Its protein is CASSVSGGGGETQYF.

The rearrangement links TRBV19 to TRBJ1-1; a possible D gene is TRBD1 (5 bases). This CDR3 has 15 residues. Trimming shortened V by 4 bases and J by 5 bases, and 17 bases separated the two germline ends. Germline-derived CDR1 and CDR2 are LNHDA and SQIVND (reference sequence). CDR3 nucleotide sequence: TGTGCCAGTAGTACAACGTGGAGGGGTGGAACTGAAGCTTTCTTT. Its translation: CASSTTWRGGTEAFF.

About this clone itself: One end of the junction fails to match germline, which may point to a read error. The genes are TRBV6-5 and TRBJ2-3; no clear D. The CDR3 sequence is 12 residues long. Germline-derived CDR1 and CDR2 are MNHEY and SVGAGI. The CDR3 reads CASSPDSDRQYF. The DNA for the CDR3 is TGTGCCAGCAGTCCTGACTCCGATAGGCAGTATTTT.

The rearrangement links TRBV6-5 to TRBJ2-7; 8 positions match TRBD2. This CDR3 region has 15 residues. With V trimmed by 4 bases and J by 4 bases, 9 bases remained unmatched. Germline V gene sequence: CDR1 MNHEY, CDR2 SVGAGI. The CDR3 sequence: CASSSGGLGSYEQYF. The CDR3 region has the DNA TGTGCCAGCAGTTCGGGGGGACTAGGCAGTTACGAGCAGTACTTC.

The J gene is TRBJ1-2, the V gene TRBV27, with a weak D call TRBD1 (5 bases). The CDR3 has 13 amino acids. V lost 3 bases and J lost 8, with 13 bases in between. CDR1 and CDR2 from the germline V gene are MNHEY and SMNVEV (reference sequence). The CDR3 spells CASSFSFGAGYTF. The CDR3 DNA reads as TGTGCCAGCAGTTTTTCATTCGGGGCGGGCTACACCTTC.

This CDR3 is CASSLLGGGLQETQYF. DNA for the CDR3: TGTGCCAGCAGCTTGCTGGGCGGGGGACTACAAGAGACCCAGTACTTC. The chain links TRBV7-3 to TRBJ2-5, with 7 bases that match TRBD2. V lost 3 bases and J lost 2; bases outside the gene matches: 9. The CDR3 spans 16 residues. Per the germline V gene, CDR1 is SGHTA and CDR2 is FQGTGA.

The rearrangement uses TRBV9 and TRBJ1-6; TRBD1 might be the D (5 bases). This CDR3 is 15 amino acids long. V lost 0 bases to trimming and J lost 6 bases, with 10 bases between them. The germline V gene encodes CDR1 SGDLS and CDR2 YYNGEE. The CDR3 here is CASSVDPQGNSPLHF. In nucleotides, the CDR3 is TGTGCCAGCAGCGTAGATCCCCAGGGTAATTCACCCCTCCACTTT.